This TCR beta chain was retrieved from a study of T cell responses to AZD1222 COVID-19 vaccine. V was trimmed by 0 bases and J by 3 bases, leaving 5 bases between them. The CDR3 is 13 residues long. Germline CDR1 and CDR2: KGHSH and LQKENI. Profiling relied on immunoSEQ multiplex PCR, and the TCRdb table lists in-frame clones only, not all of them. This table holds about 92,000 clones, 88% found once. V is TRBV18 and J is TRBJ1-2; D uncertain. This clonotype was sampled from an adult in good health. The source material was peripheral blood, sampled on day 0 of AZD1222 vaccination. The CDR3 DNA follows: TGTGCCAGCTCACCACCGGGTCACTATGGCTACACCTTC. It yields the protein CASSPPGHYGYTF.